Below are 13 T cell receptor beta chains sequenced from a single sample in a study of Ad26.COV2.S vaccination and SARS-CoV-2 variants. Repertoires were generated with immunoSEQ multiplex PCR, while TCRdb's copy carries only in-frame clones and drops some. The profile covers over 100,000 clones, with around three quarters appearing a single time and 15% to 20% taken by the ten largest. The sequences come from peripheral blood, collected after recovery from COVID-19. These receptors were obtained from a human donor who had recovered from COVID-19.

The chain links TRBV19 to TRBJ2-3; D gene uncertain. There are 16 residues in the CDR3. Germline values: CDR1 LNHDA, CDR2 SQIVND (reference sequence). V lost 6 bases and J lost 1, with 17 bases in between. CDR3 nucleotides: TGTGCCAGTAGAGAGAGTCGAGGATGGGGCACAGATACGCAGTATTTT. Protein: CASRESRGWGTDTQYF.

This clone occurred a few times. CDR3 sequence (DNA): TGTGCCAGTAACCCCAGGGGGCCTGGCTACACCTTC. It translates to CASNPRGPGYTF. This chain links TRBV2 with TRBJ1-2; TRBD1 matches at 8 bases. V was clipped by 9 bases and J by 7 bases; unmatched bases: 7. Germline assignment: CDR1 SNHLY and CDR2 FYNNEI. CDR3 length: 12 amino acids.

This clone was seen more than once but under ten times. The V call is TRBV7-6, the J call TRBJ2-3; 8 nucleotides align to TRBD1. CDR3 size: 15 residues. Germline loops: CDR1 SGHVS, CDR2 FNYEAQ. Trimming took 5 bases from V and 2 from J; bases not matched to a gene: 6. The CDR3 region has the DNA TGTGCCAGCAGCGCCGACAGGGGATACACAGATACGCAGTATTTT. It encodes CASSADRGYTDTQYF.

Judged by abundance, this clone is medium-sized. The chain has TRBV6-5 and TRBJ1-6; 7 bases agree with TRBD1. V shed 8 bases, J shed 10 bases, and the junction held 8 bases outside the gene matches. The germline V gene has CDR1 MNHEY and CDR2 SVGAGI. The CDR3 sequence is 13 residues long. The CDR3 protein is CASGTGEESPLHF. The CDR3 coding sequence is TGTGCCAGCGGTACAGGGGAAGAGTCACCCCTCCACTTT.

V and J are TRBV4-2 and TRBJ2-1, with D possibly matching TRBD1 (5 bases). Germline CDR1 LGHNA, CDR2 YNFKEQ. This CDR3 has 13 residues. V was clipped by 0 bases and J by 11 bases, with 11 bases between them. The CDR3 protein is CASSQERGWQQFF. The CDR3 bases are TGTGCCAGCAGCCAAGAAAGGGGATGGCAGCAGTTCTTC.

The chain carries TRBV30 and TRBJ1-2; TRBD1 is a possible D gene (5 bases). This CDR3 spans 13 amino acids. CDR1 is GTSNPN, CDR2 SVGIG, per germline (reference sequence). V was trimmed by 0 bases and J by 7 bases, leaving 12 bases between them. The CDR3 coding sequence is TGTGCCTGGAGTGTAGCCCGGGGGGTTGGCTACACCTTC. Amino acid sequence: CAWSVARGVGYTF.

The chain has TRBV11-3 and TRBJ2-1; possibly TRBD1 or TRBD2 for D (5 bases each). From germline, CDR1 is SGHNT and CDR2 YENEEA. This CDR3 has 12 residues. With 8 bases removed from V and 7 bases from J, the gap between germline ends came to 12 bases. The CDR3 nucleotides read TGTGCCAGCGGGACCGGGGTGAATGAGCAGTTCTTC. The encoded protein is CASGTGVNEQFF.

The chain combines TRBV15 with TRBJ2-3; the match to TRBD2 covers 9 bases. CDR1 is LNHNV and CDR2 is YYDKDF in the germline V gene (reference sequence). The CDR3 sequence is 13 residues long. V trimming: 8 bases; J trimming: 1 base; junction bases outside the gene matches: 1. CDR3 in amino acids: CATRLAGTDTQYF. As DNA, the CDR3 is TGTGCCACCCGACTAGCGGGCACAGATACGCAGTATTTT.

The rearrangement links TRBV5-1 to TRBJ2-7; D is unclear. The germline V gene encodes CDR1 SGHRS and CDR2 YFSETQ. V was cut by 3 bases and J by 2 bases, with 9 bases left in between. This CDR3 spans 13 amino acids. CDR3 sequence reads: CASSWSGTYEQYF. The CDR3, as DNA: TGCGCCAGCAGCTGGAGTGGGACCTACGAGCAGTACTTC. Together with reference TRBV5-1 and TRBJ2-7, the CDR3 gives the full variable domain: KAGVTQTPRYLIKTRGQQVTLSCSPISGHRSVSWYQQTPGQGLQFLFEYFSETQRNKGNFPGRFSGRQFSNSRSEMNVSTLELGDSALYLCASSWSGTYEQYFGPGTRLTVT.

The rearrangement uses TRBV29-1 and TRBJ2-1; 9 nucleotides line up with TRBD1. The CDR3 runs 13 residues. Unmatched junction bases numbered 7, after V lost 7 bases and J lost 6 bases. The V gene's germline CDR1 is SQVTM and CDR2 ANQGSEA. As DNA, the CDR3 is TGCAGCGAGGGACAGGGCAGTGGCAATGAGCAGTTCTTC. This gives the protein CSEGQGSGNEQFF.

The rearrangement uses TRBV9 and TRBJ1-2; the match to TRBD1 covers 7 bases. J lost 8 bases, V lost 4 bases, and 11 bases had no gene match. The CDR3 length is 14 residues. CDR1 SGDLS and CDR2 YYNGEE come from the germline V gene. The CDR3, as DNA: TGTGCCAGCAGCCCTGGAGACAGGGAAGCGGGCTACACCTTC. Its translation: CASSPGDREAGYTF.

The chain joins TRBV29-1 to TRBJ1-4, with D unclear. V was trimmed by 0 bases and J by 15 bases, leaving 14 bases between them. The CDR3 is 12 residues long. Germline CDR1 and CDR2: SQVTM and ANQGSEA. The CDR3 DNA reads TGCAGCGTTGAAGATTTAGGCCAGAGGTTGTTTTTT. Translating gives CSVEDLGQRLFF.

The chain recombines TRBV2 with TRBJ1-2; a possible D gene is TRBD1 (5 bases). Germline lookup yields CDR1 SNHLY and CDR2 FYNNEI. Trimming pared 6 bases from V and 4 bases from J, leaving 9 bases between. The CDR3 totals 12 residues. The CDR3 nucleotides are TGTGCCAGCAGCCGGGACGGCTATGGCTACACCTTC. It yields the protein CASSRDGYGYTF.